This T cell receptor (beta chain) was observed in a study of shared clonotypes between healthy human individuals. Study-level points and caveats: Tissues were not sampled, only blood, and their repertoires likely differ. Across four donors, naive CD4 shared roughly 5.2%, naive CD8 more than 3%, memory CD4 about 2.4%, memory CD8 0.35% to 0.5%. Sorted-subset samples were not fully sequenced, rarefaction indicated.

Remarks on this clone: The target antigen is unknown.

V was shortened by 2 bases and J by 3 bases, with 11 bases between the two germline ends. CDR3 length: 15 amino acids. Germline CDR1 and CDR2: LGHNA and YSLEER. Profiled with immunoSEQ multiplex PCR; TCRdb holds only in-frame clones, not every one. The data hold about 1.5 million clones, with around 98% observed a single time. Each donor was a Caucasian adult residing in Nashville, Tennessee. The source of this sequence is a young man in good health. The sample comprised naive CD4+ T cells sorted from blood. Sample subset: CD45RA+ positively selected. The chain uses TRBV4-3 and TRBJ1-3, with a possible D match to TRBD1 (6 bases). CDR3 sequence (DNA): TGCGCCAGCAGCCAATCGACAGGCCGTGGAAACACCATATATTTT. Amino acids: CASSQSTGRGNTIYF.